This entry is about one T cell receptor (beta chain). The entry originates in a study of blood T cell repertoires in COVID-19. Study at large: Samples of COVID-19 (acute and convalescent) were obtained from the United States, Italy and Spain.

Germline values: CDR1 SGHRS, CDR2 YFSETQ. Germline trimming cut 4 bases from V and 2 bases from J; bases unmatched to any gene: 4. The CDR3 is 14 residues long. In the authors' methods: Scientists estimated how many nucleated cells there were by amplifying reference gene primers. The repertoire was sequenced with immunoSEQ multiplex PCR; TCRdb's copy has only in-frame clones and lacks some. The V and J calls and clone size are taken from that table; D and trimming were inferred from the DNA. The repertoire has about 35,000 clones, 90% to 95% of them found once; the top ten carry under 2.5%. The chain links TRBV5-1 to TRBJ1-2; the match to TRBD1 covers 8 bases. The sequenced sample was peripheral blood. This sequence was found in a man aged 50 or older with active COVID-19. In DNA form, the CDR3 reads TGCGCCAGCAGCGGGGGACAGGCCAACTATGGCTACACCTTC. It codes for CASSGGQANYGYTF.